The T cell receptor (beta chain) under discussion was sequenced for a study of blood T cell repertoires in COVID-19. On the study more broadly: The samples span acute and convalescent COVID-19 from the United States, Italy and Spain. In each case, the material was cDNA or gDNA derived from T cells, B-cell-depleted T cells, or PBMCs.

V lost 6 bases, J lost 4 bases, and 15 bases lay in between. CDR1 and CDR2 (germline): MDHEN, SYDVKM. This CDR3 has 14 amino acids. TCRdb's table, derived via immunoSEQ multiplex PCR, lists solely in-frame clones and lacks some. Among fewer than 150,000 clones listed, about 87% were seen once. This sequence originates from a woman in her sixties or seventies with acute or convalescent COVID-19. The chain couples TRBV28 to TRBJ1-1, with D maybe TRBD1 (6 bases). The specimen was peripheral blood. The CDR3 region is CASSTQGRSTEAFF. The CDR3 DNA reads TGTGCCAGCAGCACGCAGGGGAGATCCACTGAAGCTTTCTTT.